This T cell receptor (beta chain) comes out of a study of blood T cells in healthy people across ages. In this sample, this clonotype turned up many times. The junction had 5 bases not matched to a gene; V was cut back by 5 bases and J by 8 bases. Germline CDR1 is DFQATT and CDR2 is SNEGSKA (reference sequence). This CDR3 comprises 13 residues. Sample-barcoded 5' priming and a J-beta primer mix drove a second PCR of roughly 6 to 12 cycles. TCRdb re-called the 5' RACE reads with MiXCR, one entry per CDR3 protein. The table has about 640,000 distinct CDR3 sequences, about 30% seen once. The material sequenced was blood. The chain recombines TRBV20-1 with TRBJ2-1; 11 nucleotides line up with TRBD2. This clonotype was sampled from a woman older than 75 in good health. The CDR3 sequence is CSASSGGRDEQFF. CDR3 in DNA: TGCAGTGCTTCTAGCGGGGGGAGGGATGAGCAGTTCTTC.